One and the same sample provided the 23 T cell receptor beta chains below, sequenced in a study of blood T cell repertoires in COVID-19. The table came from immunoSEQ multiplex PCR; TCRdb's copy has only in-frame clones and leaves some out. This repertoire shows roughly 140,000 clones, roughly 90% found once; its top ten account for around 1.3%. The sequenced sample consisted of PBMCs or T cells enriched from blood (not recorded which). The receptors originated from a woman aged 25 to 39 with acute COVID-19.

The gene calls are TRBV5-1 and TRBJ2-5, with D possibly TRBD1 on 6 matching bases. Trimming stripped 4 bases from V and 4 bases from J, with 17 bases between. Germline CDR1 and CDR2: SGHRS and YFSETQ. The CDR3 loop spans 15 amino acids. CDR3 bases: TGCGCCAGCAGCCAAATACCGACAGGTCCAGAGACCCAGTACTTC. The encoded protein is CASSQIPTGPETQYF.

The V gene is TRBV2, the J gene TRBJ1-5; 7 positions agree with TRBD1. CDR1 SNHLY and CDR2 FYNNEI come from the germline V gene. V gave up 2 bases and J gave up 6 bases; unmatched junction bases: 7. CDR3 length: 15 residues. The CDR3, as DNA: TGTGCCAGCAGTGAAAAGGGGGCCGATAGTCAGCCCCAGCATTTT. This translates into CASSEKGADSQPQHF.

J is TRBJ2-2 and V is TRBV15; 12 bases are shared with TRBD2. CDR1 LNHNV and CDR2 YYDKDF come from the germline V gene (reference sequence). J gave up 5 bases and V 0 bases, and 4 bases lay outside the gene matches. The CDR3 is 17 residues long. The CDR3 DNA reads as TGTGCCACCAGCAGAGACGGCGGACTAGCGGGAACCGGGGAGCTGTTTTTT. It codes for CATSRDGGLAGTGELFF. Based on the CDR3 plus reference TRBV15 and TRBJ2-2, the full variable domain is DAMVIQNPRYQVTQFGKPVTLSCSQTLNHNVMYWYQQKSSQAPKLLFHYYDKDFNNEADTPDNFQSRRPNTSFCFLDIRSPGLGDTAMYLCATSRDGGLAGTGELFFGEGSRLTVL.

The CDR3 here is CASSFGLAGNEQFF. The CDR3 DNA sequence: TGTGCCAGCAGTTTTGGACTAGCAGGAAATGAGCAGTTCTTC. This chain joins TRBV6-2 or TRBV6-3 and TRBJ2-1, with 8 nucleotides matching TRBD2. V lost 4 bases to trimming and J lost 7 bases; unmatched junction nucleotides: 6. Germline CDR1 reads MNHEY; CDR2 reads SVGEGT. The CDR3 totals 14 residues.

The gene calls are TRBV10-3 and TRBJ2-7; TRBD1 matches 9 bases. The CDR3 extends over 12 amino acids. Germline V gene sequence: CDR1 ENHRY, CDR2 SYGVKD. With 6 bases clipped from V and 6 bases from J, the junction kept 3 bases outside the gene matches. The CDR3 reads CAIRGTGIEQYF. CDR3 DNA: TGTGCCATCAGGGGGACAGGGATCGAGCAGTACTTC.

The chain recombines TRBV5-1 with TRBJ1-1; D ambiguous. CDR3 size: 17 residues. Germline-derived CDR1 and CDR2 are SGHRS and YFSETQ. Trimming removed 0 bases at V and 2 bases at J, with 17 bases between. CDR3 sequence reads: CASSLGFSVGVNTEAFF. CDR3 nucleotides: TGCGCCAGCAGCTTGGGATTTTCGGTCGGGGTAAACACTGAAGCTTTCTTT.

The V gene is TRBV18, the J gene TRBJ2-5, with D uncertain. Germline assignment: CDR1 KGHSH and CDR2 LQKENI. The CDR3 sequence is 14 residues long. The V end was cut by 2 bases, the J end by 5 bases, with 12 bases between. The CDR3 coding sequence is TGTGCCAGCTCACCAGGCACCCATTGGGAGACCCAGTACTTC. It yields the protein CASSPGTHWETQYF.

This chain links TRBV29-1 with TRBJ2-1; tentative D call: TRBD1 (6 bases). Germline V gives CDR1 SQVTM, CDR2 ANQGSEA. The CDR3 is 14 amino acids. V lost 2 bases to trimming and J lost 6 bases, with 14 bases between them. Here the CDR3 reads CSVELRGPSNEQFF. CDR3 DNA sequence: TGCAGCGTTGAACTCAGGGGTCCTAGCAATGAGCAGTTCTTC.

The chain employs TRBV24-1 and TRBJ2-1, with 8 bases aligning to TRBD2. Germline-derived CDR1 and CDR2 are KGHDR and SFDVKD. The CDR3 runs 15 residues. The V segment lost 9 bases and the J segment 4 bases; nucleotides outside the gene matches: 10. As DNA, the CDR3 is TGTGCCACCCGGGAAATAGCGGGACCATACAATGAGCAGTTCTTC. Its translation: CATREIAGPYNEQFF.

J is TRBJ1-6 and V is TRBV5-6; D is unresolved. Germline V gene lookup returns CDR1 SGHDT and CDR2 YYEEEE. This CDR3 spans 14 amino acids. V was trimmed by 2 bases and J by 8 bases, leaving 11 bases between them. The CDR3 reads CASSLRGNDSPLHF. For the CDR3, the DNA is TGTGCCAGCAGCTTACGAGGGAACGATTCACCCCTCCACTTT. Based on the CDR3 plus reference TRBV5-6 and TRBJ1-6, the full variable domain is DAGVTQSPTHLIKTRGQQVTLRCSPKSGHDTVSWYQQALGQGPQFIFQYYEEEERQRGNFPDRFSGHQFPNYSSELNVNALLLGDSALYLCASSLRGNDSPLHFGNGTRLTVT.

The CDR3 nucleotides are TGTGCCAGCAGCTTAATCCGGGGGAGCAATCAGCCCCAGCATTTT. This sequence encodes CASSLIRGSNQPQHF. The chain carries TRBV7-8 and TRBJ1-5; D may be TRBD1 (5 bases). CDR3 length: 15 amino acids. V lost 2 bases and J lost 1, with 9 bases in between. CDR1 is SGHVS and CDR2 is FQNEAQ in the germline V gene.

This CDR3 is CASSPRQASNYGYTF. The CDR3, as DNA: TGTGCCAGCAGTCCTCGACAGGCCTCAAACTATGGCTACACCTTC. The chain has TRBV25-1 and TRBJ1-2; tentative D call: TRBD1 (6 bases). Germline CDR1 and CDR2: MGHDK and SYGVNS. The CDR3 contains 15 residues. V gave up 5 bases and J gave up 2 bases, with 15 bases separating them.

The V and J genes are TRBV6-5 and TRBJ1-4, with 7 bases fitting TRBD1. Germline V gene lookup returns CDR1 MNHEY and CDR2 SVGAGI. Trimming took 6 bases from V and 7 from J; bases not matched to a gene: 8. This CDR3 spans 14 amino acids. This chain's CDR3 is CASSSGTDIEKLFF. The CDR3 bases are TGTGCCAGCAGCAGTGGGACAGATATTGAAAAACTGTTTTTT.

The chain is built from TRBV10-3 and TRBJ2-7; D is unclear. This CDR3 comprises 11 residues. Looked up from germline, CDR1 is ENHRY and CDR2 is SYGVKD. V lost 5 bases and J 3 bases, leaving 5 bases between the germline ends. The CDR3 region is CAISSSYEQYF. For the CDR3, the DNA is TGTGCCATCAGTTCTAGCTACGAGCAGTACTTC.

V is TRBV6-1 and J is TRBJ1-4; D gene uncertain. The V gene's germline CDR1 is MNHNS and CDR2 SASEGT. The CDR3 has 14 amino acids. V was shortened by 2 bases and J by 8 bases, with 12 bases between the two germline ends. CDR3 residues: CASSEYGGPEKLFF. The CDR3 DNA sequence: TGTGCCAGCAGTGAATATGGAGGGCCCGAAAAACTGTTTTTT.

This clone has more than one count but fewer than ten. The J gene is TRBJ2-7, the V gene TRBV5-6, with D possibly TRBD1 on 6 matching bases. The CDR3 has 15 amino acids. The V gene's germline CDR1 is SGHDT and CDR2 YYEEEE. The V end lost 3 bases, the J end lost 3 bases, and 16 bases lay between the germline ends. The DNA of the CDR3 is TGTGCCAGCAGCTGGGGGCGCCAAGGCCTCTACGAGCAGTACTTC. The encoded protein is CASSWGRQGLYEQYF.

The chain carries TRBV5-6 and TRBJ2-7; D might be TRBD2 (7 bases). Germline CDR1 and CDR2: SGHDT and YYEEEE. CDR3 length: 16 residues. The V and J ends lost 5 bases and 3 bases respectively, with 21 bases between them. The CDR3 region is CASSTRGGASLYEQYF. The CDR3, as DNA: TGTGCCAGCAGTACCCGAGGGGGGGCTTCTCTCTACGAGCAGTACTTC. Using reference TRBV5-6 and TRBJ2-7 for the parts outside the CDR3, the full variable domain is DAGVTQSPTHLIKTRGQQVTLRCSPKSGHDTVSWYQQALGQGPQFIFQYYEEEERQRGNFPDRFSGHQFPNYSSELNVNALLLGDSALYLCASSTRGGASLYEQYFGPGTRLTVT.

This chain links TRBV10-3 with TRBJ2-2; possible D gene TRBD1, 5 bases. Germline V gene data show CDR1 as ENHRY and CDR2 as SYGVKD. The CDR3 consists of 12 residues. V lost 6 bases to trimming and J lost 5 bases, with 7 bases between them. CDR3 sequence reads: CAISQGTGELFF. The CDR3 DNA is TGTGCCATCAGCCAGGGTACCGGGGAGCTGTTTTTT.

The chain is built from TRBV19 and TRBJ2-3; D gene ambiguous. Germline V lookup: CDR1 LNHDA, CDR2 SQIVND (reference sequence). The CDR3 has 13 residues. V was clipped by 9 bases and J by 1 base, with 11 bases between them. The CDR3 reads CASRDSRTDTQYF. The CDR3 bases are TGTGCCAGCCGCGACTCCCGCACAGATACGCAGTATTTT.

The V gene is TRBV25-1, the J gene TRBJ2-5; possible D gene TRBD2, 7 bases. The V and J ends lost 1 base and 0 bases respectively, with 18 bases between them. Germline V gene sequence: CDR1 MGHDK, CDR2 SYGVNS. This CDR3 is 18 amino acids long. The CDR3 nucleotides are TGTGCCAGCAGTGAATTGCGGGGGCCAGCTTCGTACCAAGAGACCCAGTACTTC. This sequence encodes CASSELRGPASYQETQYF.

The chain recombines TRBV2 with TRBJ1-5; 7 nucleotides line up with TRBD1. Germline values: CDR1 SNHLY, CDR2 FYNNEI. The ends lost 7 bases at V and 5 bases at J; junction bases unmatched: 11. CDR3 length: 15 amino acids. The CDR3 protein is CASKGTGVFDQPQHF. The CDR3 DNA reads as TGTGCCAGCAAAGGTACAGGGGTTTTTGATCAGCCCCAGCATTTT.

The chain employs TRBV19 and TRBJ1-2; TRBD1 agrees at 10 bases. Per germline, CDR1 LNHDA and CDR2 SQIVND (reference sequence). V shed 9 bases, J shed 4 bases, and the junction held 8 bases outside the gene matches. The CDR3 length is 14 residues. CDR3 bases: TGTGCCAGCGCGCCGGGACAGGGGATCTATGGCTACACCTTC. The encoded protein is CASAPGQGIYGYTF.

The chain links TRBV9 to TRBJ1-4, with D possibly being TRBD1 (6 bases). The CDR3 has 14 amino acids. V was trimmed by 3 bases and J by 4 bases, leaving 10 bases between them. CDR1 and CDR2 from the germline V gene are SGDLS and YYNGEE. As DNA, the CDR3 is TGTGCCAGCAGCGGACAGGTTCATAATGAAAAACTGTTTTTT. Encoded protein: CASSGQVHNEKLFF.